A selection of T cell receptor beta chains follows, all from one sample in a study of T cell responses to AZD1222 COVID-19 vaccine. Profiled with immunoSEQ multiplex PCR; TCRdb holds only in-frame clones, not every one. The sample has about 130,000 clones; roughly 90% are singletons. Specimen: peripheral blood, collected on day 0 of AZD1222 vaccination. These receptors all come from an adult in good health. CDR3s include the opening cysteine and the closing phenylalanine or tryptophan. Fields, in order: D gene, clone size, V gene, J gene, CDR3 DNA, CDR3 protein. A D gene is named only where the DNA matches it firmly. A clone size is listed for some rows: how often the clone was seen (once, few, many), or a class if it is expanded.

.	.	TRBV29-1	TRBJ2-1	TGCAGCGTTGGGGACCTATTCAATGAGCAGTTCTTC	CSVGDLFNEQFF
TRBD1	.	TRBV5-5	TRBJ2-1	TGTGCCAGCAGCTTGGCCGGACAGGTTGCCTACAATGAGCAGTTCTTC	CASSLAGQVAYNEQFF
.	.	TRBV2	TRBJ2-7	TGTGCCAGCAGTTCTATGCCCCACGAGCAGTACTTC	CASSSMPHEQYF
.	.	TRBV10-3	TRBJ1-2	TGTGCCACCGAGGGGGTTAGTTATGGCTACACCTTC	CATEGVSYGYTF
TRBD2	.	TRBV19	TRBJ2-3	TGTGCCAGTAGTATAGATCTAGCGGGAGGGTCCTCAGATACGCAGTATTTT	CASSIDLAGGSSDTQYF
TRBD1	few	TRBV7-2	TRBJ1-5	TGTGCCAGCAGCTTAGACGGACAGGGAAGACAGCCCCAGCATTTT	CASSLDGQGRQPQHF
TRBD1	.	TRBV6-6	TRBJ1-5	TGTGCCAGCAGTCCCACGGCAGGGGGATATAGCAATCAGCCCCAGCATTTT	CASSPTAGGYSNQPQHF
TRBD2	.	TRBV7-2	TRBJ2-5	TGTGCCAGCAGCTCAACCGTGGCTAGCGGAGAGACCCAGTACTTC	CASSSTVASGETQYF
.	.	TRBV28	TRBJ2-1	TGTGCCAGCACCCCCTCGGGGCAGAGGTCCTACAATGAGCAGTTCTTC	CASTPSGQRSYNEQFF
.	.	TRBV24-1	TRBJ1-2	TGTGCCACCAGTGATGGGACCTTCTATGGCTACACCTTC	CATSDGTFYGYTF
TRBD2	.	TRBV4-2	TRBJ2-1	TGTGCCAGCAGCCAATTGGGAGGGAAAGATGAGCAGTTCTTC	CASSQLGGKDEQFF
.	.	TRBV12-5	TRBJ1-2	TGTGCTAGTGGTTTGAAGCCGGGAGGAAGGGGCTACACCTTC	CASGLKPGGRGYTF
TRBD2	.	TRBV24-1	TRBJ2-5	TGTGCCACCAGTGACACCTCTGGGAGGGAGGAAGAGACCCAGTACTTC	CATSDTSGREEETQYF